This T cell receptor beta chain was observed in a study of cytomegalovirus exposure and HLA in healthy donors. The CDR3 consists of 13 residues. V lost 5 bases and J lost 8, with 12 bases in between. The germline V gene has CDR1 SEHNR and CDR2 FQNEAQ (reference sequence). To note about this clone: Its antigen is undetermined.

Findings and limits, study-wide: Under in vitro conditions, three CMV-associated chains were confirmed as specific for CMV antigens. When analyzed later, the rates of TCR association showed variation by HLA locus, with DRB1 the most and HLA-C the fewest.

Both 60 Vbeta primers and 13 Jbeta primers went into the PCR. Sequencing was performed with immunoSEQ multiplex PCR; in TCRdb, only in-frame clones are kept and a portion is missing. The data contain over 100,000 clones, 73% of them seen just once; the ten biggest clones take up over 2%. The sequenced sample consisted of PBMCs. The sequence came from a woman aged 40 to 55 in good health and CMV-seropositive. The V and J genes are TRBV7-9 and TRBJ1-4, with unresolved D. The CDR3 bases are TGTGCCAGCAGCGTCCTGTCGGAGGAAAAACTGTTTTTT. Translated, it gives CASSVLSEEKLFF.